A selection of T cell receptor beta chains follows, all from one sample in a study of cytomegalovirus exposure and HLA in healthy donors. Assay: immunoSEQ multiplex PCR; the TCRdb copy retains only in-frame clones and omits some. The listing records some 200,000 clones. Sample: PBMCs. Receptors originate from a boy under 18 in good health and CMV-seronegative. Each CDR3 is given with its conserved first and last residue. The D gene is left open where the match is weak.

d_gene,j_gene,v_gene,CDR3aa,CDR3nt
TRBD2,TRBJ2-3,TRBV11-2,CASSLLAGGTDTQYF,TGTGCCAGCAGCTTACTAGCGGGGGGCACAGATACGCAGTATTTT
-,TRBJ2-1,TRBV6-5,CASSYEGGTYNEQFF,TGTGCCAGCAGTTACGAAGGGGGTACCTACAATGAGCAGTTCTTC
-,TRBJ2-7,TRBV4-3,CASSVGRTPGYEQYF,TGCGCCAGCAGTGTAGGAAGAACCCCGGGCTACGAGCAGTACTTC
TRBD1,TRBJ1-1,TRBV7-9,CASSDYRGRVTEAFF,TGTGCCAGCAGCGACTACAGGGGAAGGGTCACTGAAGCTTTCTTT
TRBD1,TRBJ1-2,TRBV7-8,CASSLAGRGPNYGYTF,TGTGCCAGCAGCTTAGCAGGAAGGGGGCCTAACTATGGCTACACCTTC
-,TRBJ2-5,TRBV18,CASSPKGQIGETQYF,TGTGCCAGCTCACCAAAGGGACAAATAGGCGAGACCCAGTACTTC
TRBD2,TRBJ2-3,TRBV13,CASSPGRGTDTQYF,TGTGCCAGCAGCCCGGGGAGGGGCACAGATACGCAGTATTTT
-,TRBJ1-2,TRBV29-1,CSVENSSYGYTF,TGCAGCGTTGAGAACAGCTCATATGGCTACACCTTC
TRBD1,TRBJ2-7,TRBV18,CASSQPGDRSYEQYF,TGTGCCAGCTCACAACCGGGGGACAGGTCCTACGAGCAGTACTTC
TRBD2,TRBJ2-5,TRBV4-2,CASSLLGSGDQETQYF,TGTGCCAGCAGCCTGTTGGGTAGCGGGGACCAAGAGACCCAGTACTTC
-,TRBJ2-5,TRBV11-2,CASSFKTTETQYF,TGTGCCAGCAGCTTTAAGACTACAGAGACCCAGTACTTC
TRBD1,TRBJ1-1,TRBV5-4,CASSKTGGGSTEAFF,TGTGCCAGCAGCAAAACAGGGGGCGGGAGCACTGAAGCTTTCTTT
-,TRBJ2-2,TRBV7-2,CASSLVVAGNTGELFF,TGTGCCAGCAGCTTAGTCGTGGCAGGCAACACCGGGGAGCTGTTTTTT
-,TRBJ2-5,TRBV7-2,CASSLVVGTQETQYF,TGTGCCAGCAGCTTAGTCGTGGGGACACAAGAGACCCAGTACTTC
-,TRBJ2-5,TRBV2,CASRADSQYQETQYF,TGTGCCAGCAGAGCTGACAGCCAGTACCAAGAGACCCAGTACTTC
-,TRBJ1-6,TRBV18,CASSREAYNSPLHF,TGTGCCAGCTCACGTGAGGCTTATAATTCACCCCTCCACTTT
-,TRBJ2-7,TRBV20-1,CSGIGTGEQYF,TGCAGTGGCATCGGGACTGGGGAGCAGTACTTC
-,TRBJ2-1,TRBV4-1,CASSFRGNNEQFF,TGCGCCAGCAGCTTTAGGGGGAACAATGAGCAGTTCTTC
TRBD2,TRBJ2-5,TRBV11-1,CASSLTSGQETQYF,TGTGCCAGCAGCCTGACTAGCGGGCAAGAGACCCAGTACTTC
-,TRBJ1-2,TRBV9,CASSVSGGGYGYTF,TGTGCCAGCAGCGTATCCGGGGGAGGCTATGGCTACACCTTC
TRBD1,TRBJ1-2,TRBV5-4,CASSSETGFGYTF,TGTGCCAGCAGCTCGGAGACAGGGTTTGGCTACACCTTC
-,TRBJ1-2,TRBV28,CASTSGPGGYTF,TGTGCCAGCACCTCAGGGCCGGGTGGCTACACCTTC
-,TRBJ1-4,TRBV2,CASSEDQAATNEKLFF,TGTGCCAGCAGTGAAGACCAGGCTGCAACTAATGAAAAACTGTTTTTT
-,TRBJ1-2,TRBV6-5,CASSYMDTGYYGYTF,TGTGCCAGCAGTTACATGGATACAGGGTACTATGGCTACACCTTC
-,TRBJ2-7,TRBV5-4,CASSVTGRGVYEQYF,TGTGCCAGCAGCGTGACAGGGCGGGGTGTATACGAGCAGTACTTC
-,TRBJ1-1,TRBV28,CASSLATRVNEAFF,TGTGCCAGCAGTTTAGCGACCAGGGTGAATGAAGCTTTCTTT
-,TRBJ1-5,TRBV19,CASSISGRWHSNQPQHF,TGTGCCAGTAGTATATCGGGTCGGTGGCATAGCAATCAGCCCCAGCATTTT
-,TRBJ2-7,TRBV7-8,CASSPGVRDEQYF,TGTGCCAGCAGCCCAGGGGTGAGGGACGAGCAGTACTTC
TRBD2,TRBJ2-3,TRBV7-2,CASSRTSGAYTQYF,TGTGCCAGCAGCCGGACTAGCGGGGCTTATACGCAGTATTTT
-,TRBJ2-7,TRBV27,CASLNESSYEQYF,TGTGCCAGCCTGAATGAGAGCTCCTACGAGCAGTACTTC
TRBD2,TRBJ2-3,TRBV6-5,CASRAGTSGTDTQYF,TGTGCCAGCAGGGCCGGGACTAGCGGCACAGATACGCAGTATTTT
-,TRBJ1-2,TRBV28,CASSLKLYGYTF,TGTGCCAGCAGTTTGAAGCTCTATGGCTACACCTTC
TRBD2,TRBJ2-5,TRBV5-4,CASGRGETQYF,TGTGCCAGCGGGAGGGGAGAGACCCAGTACTTC
TRBD1,TRBJ1-2,TRBV6-5,CAIGTGGARGYTF,TGTGCCATCGGAACAGGGGGCGCGAGAGGCTACACCTTC
TRBD1,TRBJ2-2,TRBV19,CASRRQGQNTGELFF,TGTGCCAGTAGAAGACAGGGGCAAAACACCGGGGAGCTGTTTTTT
TRBD1,TRBJ1-1,TRBV5-1,CASSPLPTGVGEAFF,TGCGCCAGCAGCCCCCTACCCACAGGGGTCGGGGAAGCTTTCTTT
TRBD2,TRBJ2-1,TRBV19,CASSHPELAGGIEQFF,TGTGCCAGTAGTCACCCGGAACTAGCGGGGGGGATAGAGCAGTTCTTC
-,TRBJ2-2,TRBV5-4,CASSLSGSGGELFF,TGTGCCAGCAGCTTAAGTGGTTCCGGCGGGGAGCTGTTTTTT
-,TRBJ2-6,TRBV2,CASIGVRGSGANVLTF,TGTGCCAGCATTGGGGTGAGAGGGTCTGGGGCCAACGTCCTGACTTTC
-,TRBJ1-5,TRBV2,CASIGGANQPQHF,TGTGCCAGCATAGGAGGGGCCAATCAGCCCCAGCATTTT
TRBD2,TRBJ2-3,TRBV5-1,CASRQLANTDTQYF,TGCGCCAGCCGCCAACTAGCGAACACAGATACGCAGTATTTT
-,TRBJ2-1,TRBV9,CASSVVSDEQFF,TGTGCCAGCAGCGTAGTCAGTGATGAGCAGTTCTTC
-,TRBJ2-7,TRBV27,CASSLGRAAYEQYF,TGTGCCAGCAGTTTGGGCAGGGCGGCCTACGAGCAGTACTTC
TRBD2,TRBJ2-3,TRBV19,CASSILSGGVTDTQYF,TGTGCCAGTAGTATACTGAGCGGGGGGGTCACAGATACGCAGTATTTT
-,TRBJ1-1,TRBV11-1,CASSLENSAPGTFF,TGTGCCAGCAGCTTAGAGAATTCTGCGCCGGGGACTTTCTTT
TRBD1,TRBJ2-7,TRBV19,CASSTADRGTYEQYF,TGTGCCAGTAGTACTGCAGACAGGGGAACCTACGAGCAGTACTTC
-,TRBJ2-2,TRBV5-5,CASSLAVNTGELFF,TGTGCCAGCAGCTTGGCGGTGAACACCGGGGAGCTGTTTTTT
-,TRBJ2-7,TRBV5-1,CASSLLLPTADRGYEQYF,TGCGCCAGCAGCTTGCTCCTTCCAACAGCCGACCGGGGGTACGAGCAGTACTTC
TRBD1,TRBJ2-1,TRBV13,CASSLMAGGVEQFF,TGTGCCAGCAGCTTAATGGCAGGGGGCGTAGAGCAGTTCTTC
-,TRBJ1-2,TRBV5-1,CASSLESGANYGYTF,TGCGCCAGCAGCTTGGAGTCGGGAGCTAACTATGGCTACACCTTC